This TCR beta chain was profiled in a study of early T cells in non-severe SARS-CoV-2 infection. This clonotype occurred a few times. The V and J ends lost 5 bases and 6 bases, in that order; junction bases with no gene match: 4. CDR1 and CDR2 (germline): SQVTM, ANQGSEA. CDR3 size: 12 residues. Each CDR3 protein is one row after TCRdb ran MiXCR on the 5' RACE reads. The table lists about 80,000 distinct CDR3 sequences, about 6% of them singletons. The sequencing sample was made of whole blood. V and J are TRBV29-1 and TRBJ1-5; 7 positions match TRBD1. The source is an adult who was a healthcare worker with PCR-confirmed SARS-CoV-2 infection or an uninfected control (not recorded which). The CDR3 coding sequence is TGCAGCGTTCGACAGGGCGGTCAGCCCCAGCATTTT. It yields the protein CSVRQGGQPQHF.